This T cell receptor (beta chain) was sequenced for a study of blood T cells in healthy people across ages. With a J-beta primer mix and a sample-barcoded 5' primer, a second PCR ran roughly 6 to 12 cycles. One entry per CDR3 protein results from TCRdb running MiXCR on the 5' RACE reads. The data contain fewer than 800,000 distinct CDR3 sequences, about 32% of them singletons. Germline loops: CDR1 DFQATT, CDR2 SNEGSKA (reference sequence). The V gene end was trimmed by 4 bases and the J gene end by 11 bases; junction bases not matched to a gene: 20. The CDR3 is 17 amino acids. This chain links TRBV20-1 with TRBJ2-3; TRBD2 matches at 11 bases. The sample taken for sequencing was blood. The receptor was derived from an elderly woman in good health. Here the CDR3 DNA reads TGCAGTGCTATCTCCATGAAGACTAGCGGGGTTCGGGTAGGGCAGTATTTT. Translating it yields CSAISMKTSGVRVGQYF.